The entry that follows covers one TCR beta chain sequence. This record belongs to a study of blood T cell repertoires in COVID-19. Background on the study: The United States, Italy and Spain were the sources of the acute and convalescent COVID-19 samples.

The V end was cut by 10 bases, the J end by 0 bases, with 21 bases between. Germline V gives CDR1 SGDLS, CDR2 YYNGEE. The CDR3 runs 16 residues. As processed by the authors: For nucleated cells, counts were estimated from reference gene primer amplification. The assay was immunoSEQ multiplex PCR, and TCRdb's table has in-frame clones only and misses some. For V, J and clone size, that table is used; D and trimming come from the DNA. Of around 70,000 clones listed, around 89% are singletons. The rearrangement joins TRBV9 to TRBJ2-3, with D possibly TRBD1 on 5 matching bases. The specimen sequenced was peripheral blood. The sequence was obtained from a man aged 60-69 years with acute or convalescent COVID-19. In DNA form, the CDR3 reads TGTGCCGTATCCCGATCGGACACCAGTAGCACAGATACGCAGTATTTT. Translation: CAVSRSDTSSTDTQYF.